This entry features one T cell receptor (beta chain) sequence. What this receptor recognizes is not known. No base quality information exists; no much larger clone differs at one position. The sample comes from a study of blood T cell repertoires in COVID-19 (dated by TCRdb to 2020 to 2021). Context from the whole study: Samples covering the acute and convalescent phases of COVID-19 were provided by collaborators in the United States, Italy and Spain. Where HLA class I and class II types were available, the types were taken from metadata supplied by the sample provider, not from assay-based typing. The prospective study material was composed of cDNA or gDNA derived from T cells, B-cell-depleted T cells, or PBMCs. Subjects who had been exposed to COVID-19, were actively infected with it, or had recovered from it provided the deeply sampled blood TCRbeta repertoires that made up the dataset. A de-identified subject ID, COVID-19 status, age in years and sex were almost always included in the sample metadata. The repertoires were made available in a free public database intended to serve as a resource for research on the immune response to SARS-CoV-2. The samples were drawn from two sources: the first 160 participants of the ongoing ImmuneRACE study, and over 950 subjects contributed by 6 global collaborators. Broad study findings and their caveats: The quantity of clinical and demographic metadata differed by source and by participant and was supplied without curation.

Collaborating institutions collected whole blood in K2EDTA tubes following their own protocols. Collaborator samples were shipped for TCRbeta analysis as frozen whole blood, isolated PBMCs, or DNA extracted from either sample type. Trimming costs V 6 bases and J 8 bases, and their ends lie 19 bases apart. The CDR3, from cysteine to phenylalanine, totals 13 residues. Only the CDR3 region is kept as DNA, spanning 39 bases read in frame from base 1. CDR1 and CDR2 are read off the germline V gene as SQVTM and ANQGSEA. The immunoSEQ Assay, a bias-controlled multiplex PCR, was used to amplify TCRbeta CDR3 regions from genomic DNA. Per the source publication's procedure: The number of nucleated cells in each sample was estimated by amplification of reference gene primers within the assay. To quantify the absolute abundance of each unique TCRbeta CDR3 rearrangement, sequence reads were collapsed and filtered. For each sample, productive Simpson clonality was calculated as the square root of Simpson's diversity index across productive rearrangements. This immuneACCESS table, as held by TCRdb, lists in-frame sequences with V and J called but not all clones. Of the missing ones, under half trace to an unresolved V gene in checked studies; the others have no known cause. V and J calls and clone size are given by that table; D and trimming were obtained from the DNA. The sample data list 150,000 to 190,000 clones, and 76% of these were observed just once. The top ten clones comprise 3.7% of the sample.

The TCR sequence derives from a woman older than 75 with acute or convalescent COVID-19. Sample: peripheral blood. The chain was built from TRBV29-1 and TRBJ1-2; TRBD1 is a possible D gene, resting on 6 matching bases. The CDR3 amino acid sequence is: CSVSTGKNGGYTF. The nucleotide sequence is TGCAGCGTCTCGACAGGAAAGAACGGCGGCTACACCTTC. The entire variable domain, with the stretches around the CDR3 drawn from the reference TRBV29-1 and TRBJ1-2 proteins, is SAVISQKPSRDICQRGTSLTIQCQVDSQVTMMFWYRQQPGQSLTLIATANQGSEATYESGFVIDKFPISRPNLTFSTLTVSNMSPEDSSIYLCSVSTGKNGGYTFGSGTRLTVV.